Listed here is a single TCR beta chain. Its antigen remains undetermined. Base-call qualities are not available, and no considerably larger clone is one nucleotide away. CD8 naive samples were CD45RO-negative cells positively selected for CCR7, giving a CD45RA+CCR7+ population that excluded TemRA cells. The donors were healthy, HIV-negative adults with no recently reported acute infections or vaccinations. All donors were Caucasian adults living in Nashville, Tennessee, USA. Blood was obtained by leukapheresis, after which PBMCs were separated by Ficoll-Histopaque density gradient centrifugation and cryopreserved in liquid nitrogen vapor phase. Analytical flow cytometry was used to check the purity and quantity of every magnetically sorted T cell population. Genomic DNA was isolated from every sorted fraction and measured by UV absorbance on a Nanodrop 2000c. Using the deep immunoSEQ assay, multiplex PCR amplified TCR CDR3 regions from genomic DNA. Genomic DNA extracted from each cell subset was distributed evenly over all wells of several immunoSEQ 96-well plates, and each plate served as one replicate. For sorted subsets, roughly 200 ng of genomic DNA, equivalent to 25,000 to 30,000 T cell genomes, went into each replicate PCR. Purified libraries were measured with a Qubit 3.0 fluorometer, size-checked on a Bioanalyzer 2100, and measured again with the KAPA Library Quantification kit. Every immunoSEQ 96-well plate was sequenced on a separate single-read 150-cycle Illumina NextSeq 550 flow cell. The study's own analysis went as follows. Because only junctional sequences without quality scores were contained in the immunoSEQ output, filtering matching that applied to full-length reads could not be performed. To assign V/J genes and CDR3, sequences were annotated against IMGT germline references using PyIR, a Python wrapper for IgBLAST v1.9. Reads were removed for weak V/J assignments (E-value above 1e-6), missing CDR3, stop codons, out-of-frame junctions, or ambiguous translated residues. A V3J clonotype was defined by an identical inferred V gene, J gene, and CDR3 amino acid sequence. Percentage overlap between repertoires was calculated by dividing the number of shared unique clonotypes by the size of the smaller repertoire. Richness of each repertoire was evaluated using RTK rarefaction, the Chao1 estimator, and Recon v2.1 estimates of unobserved clonotypes. Generation probabilities were computed with OLGA for all TCRbeta clonotypes obtained by the gDNA method from four donors. In its TCRdb copy, this immuneACCESS table keeps in-frame sequences only and misses some clones. Where compared with another copy, unresolved V genes explain less than half of these, and the others have no known cause. V, J and clone size derive from that table, while D and trimming were established from the DNA sequence. The sample data list under 850,000 clones, and 80% to 95% of these were observed just once. Together, the top ten hold around 24% of the sample.

The sample belongs to a study of shared clonotypes between healthy human individuals (dated by TCRdb to the early 2020s). Some background on the complete study: The cohort comprised a couple of women and a few men aged 18 to 49 years. To estimate repertoire size and how much clonotype sharing occurs between individuals, the study deeply sequenced the blood TCR repertoires of five or six healthy adults. Between about 0.85 and 10 billion PBMCs per donor were obtained by leukapheresis. Libraries were prepared and TCR repertoires were sequenced by different laboratories using diverse techniques, in order to increase sequencing depth and limit assay-specific biases. For each donor, three plates each were used for CD4 naive and CD4 memory, two plates were used for CD8 naive, and one plate was used for CD8 memory. Points the paper makes about the study in general: Sampling was restricted to blood, and TCR repertoires in tissue are likely to differ from TCR repertoires in blood. Sharing across a few donors was observed for around 5% of naive CD4, 3% to 4% of naive CD8, 2% to 2.5% of memory CD4, and around 0.4% of memory CD8 clonotypes. Even with the large sequencing depth, rarefaction of the sorted-subset datasets indicated that sequencing was incomplete. Naive subsets generally had larger estimated clonotype richness than memory subsets did. Because the study included only a small number of donors, the genetic and exposure-history diversity represented was limited. Pairwise subsampling led to the expectation that sequencing depth would affect the degree of clonotype sharing among donors. Clonotypes shared by all four sorted-subset donors showed higher generation probabilities than non-shared clonotypes.

From the cysteine up to the phenylalanine, the CDR3 has a length of 14 residues. This entry keeps only the CDR3 DNA: 42 bases, framed from base 1. CDR1 LNHDA and CDR2 SQIVND were looked up in the germline V gene (reference sequence). The junction shows trimming of 10 bases on V and 4 bases on J, and the gene matches do not reach 7 bases of it. The sample taken for sequencing was naive CD8+ T cells sorted from blood. The sample's cell subset or site label, decoded: CD45RA+CCR7+. The V and J genes are TRBV19 and TRBJ2-5; 12 bases in between match TRBD2. This TCR came from a man aged 25-45 years in good health. The DNA is as follows: TGTGCCACATCCCTAGCGGGAGGGACAGAGACCCAGTACTTC. Its translation is CATSLAGGTETQYF.